The source of this T cell receptor (beta chain) is a study of shared clonotypes between healthy human individuals. V was clipped by 5 bases and J by 6 bases; unmatched bases: 11. The germline CDR1 and CDR2 sequences are SGHAT and FQNNGV. This CDR3 comprises 15 residues. The assay was immunoSEQ multiplex PCR, and TCRdb's table has in-frame clones only and misses some. This sample has about 520,000 clones, with over 70% found just once. The receptor comes from a woman aged 40 to 55 in good health. Some clones in this sample may be carry-over from other donors' samples. The sample comprised PBMCs. V and J are TRBV11-2 and TRBJ2-7, with 9 bases identical to TRBD2. For the CDR3, the DNA is TGTGCCAGCAGCAATAGATGGGCGGGGGGGGCCGAGCAGTACTTC. This translates into CASSNRWAGGAEQYF.